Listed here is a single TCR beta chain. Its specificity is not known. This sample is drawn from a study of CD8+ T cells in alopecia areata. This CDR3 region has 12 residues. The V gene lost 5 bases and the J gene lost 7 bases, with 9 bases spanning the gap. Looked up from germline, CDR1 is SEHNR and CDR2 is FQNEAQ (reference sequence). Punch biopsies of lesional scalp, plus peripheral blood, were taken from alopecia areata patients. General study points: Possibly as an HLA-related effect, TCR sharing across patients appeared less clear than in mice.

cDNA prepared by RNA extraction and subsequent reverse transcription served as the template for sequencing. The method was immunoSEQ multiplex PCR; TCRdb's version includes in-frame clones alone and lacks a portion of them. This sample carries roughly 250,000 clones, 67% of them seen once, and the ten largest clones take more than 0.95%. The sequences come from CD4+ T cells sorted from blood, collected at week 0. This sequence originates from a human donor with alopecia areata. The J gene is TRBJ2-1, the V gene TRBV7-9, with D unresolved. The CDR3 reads CASSNLVNEQFF. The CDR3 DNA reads TGTGCCAGCAGCAACCTCGTGAATGAGCAGTTCTTC.